This TCR beta chain was sequenced in a study of cytomegalovirus exposure and HLA in healthy donors. The CDR3 contains 15 residues. The germline gives CDR1 SGHTS, CDR2 YDEGEE. V lost 2 bases to trimming and J lost 4 bases, with 15 bases between them. The PCR made use of 60 Vbeta and 13 Jbeta primers. The protocol was immunoSEQ multiplex PCR, while the TCRdb copy is restricted to in-frame clones and leaves out a portion. Of roughly 120,000 clones in the sample, 74% were seen once. This clonotype originated in a woman in her 50s in good health and CMV-seropositive. Sequences were obtained from PBMCs. The V call is TRBV5-8, the J call TRBJ1-2; possibly TRBD1 for D (5 bases). CDR3 nucleotides: TGTGCCAGCAGCTTCCTTCTACAGGTCCTCTATGGCTACACCTTC. Translation gives CASSFLLQVLYGYTF.